This passage covers 8 T cell receptor beta chains from one sample sequenced in a study of control samples from healthy donors and cancer patients. Generated by immunoSEQ multiplex PCR, the TCRdb table keeps only in-frame clones and is missing some. Here the sample spans 130,000 or so clones, less than 95% being singletons. Sequencing was done on a sample of blood. These receptors came from a man between 18 and 35 years old in good health.

As to this clone: This specimen includes other DNA sequences encoding the same CDR3. The chain links TRBV7-2 to TRBJ1-2; D might be TRBD1 (6 bases). Germline CDR1 is SGHTA and CDR2 is FQGNSA. V was trimmed by 5 bases and J by 0 bases, leaving 10 bases between them. The CDR3 is 14 residues long. CDR3 in amino acids: CASSPRTANYGYTF. The CDR3 DNA follows: TGTGCCAGCAGCCCCAGGACAGCTAACTATGGCTACACCTTC.

The chain couples TRBV19 to TRBJ2-3, with 7 bases fitting TRBD2. The CDR3 is 15 residues long. J gave up 3 bases and V 5 bases, and 8 bases lay outside the gene matches. CDR1 is LNHDA, CDR2 SQIVND, per germline (reference sequence). The CDR3, as DNA: TGTGCCAGTAGTCGTGCCTGGGGGGGTACAGATACGCAGTATTTT. As protein: CASSRAWGGTDTQYF. Full variable domain (remainder filled in from reference TRBV19 and TRBJ2-3): DGGITQSPKYLFRKEGQNVTLSCEQNLNHDAMYWYRQDPGQGLRLIYYSQIVNDFQKGDIAEGYSVSREKKESFPLTVTSAQKNPTAFYLCASSRAWGGTDTQYFGPGTRLTVL.

The CDR3 is CASKGQGGDTQYF. For the CDR3, the DNA is TGTGCCAGCAAGGGCCAGGGGGGAGATACGCAGTATTTT. The chain has TRBV6-6 and TRBJ2-3, with D perhaps matching TRBD1 (7 bases). V lost 7 bases, J lost 5 bases, and 13 bases lay in between. The length of the CDR3 is 13 residues. Germline CDR1 and CDR2: MNHNY and SVGAGI (reference sequence).

The CDR3 protein is CASSQAGQGYYYGYTF. The CDR3 bases are TGTGCCAGCAGCCAAGCGGGACAGGGCTACTACTATGGCTACACCTTC. This rearrangement joins TRBV14 to TRBJ1-2; 9 nucleotides match TRBD1. Germline CDR1 and CDR2: SGHDN and FVKESK. The CDR3 has 16 residues. The J segment lost 3 bases and the V segment lost 1 base, leaving 6 bases of the junction unmatched.

The genes are TRBV18 and TRBJ2-1; no firm D call. The V gene's germline CDR1 is KGHSH and CDR2 LQKENI. The CDR3 extends over 14 amino acids. Trimming pared 1 base from V and 5 bases from J, leaving 9 bases between. This CDR3 reads CASSPLTTNNEQFF. The CDR3 DNA is TGTGCCAGCTCACCACTGACGACGAACAATGAGCAGTTCTTC.

This sequence joins TRBV27 and TRBJ1-5, with a tentative D call TRBD1 (6 bases). This CDR3 spans 18 amino acids. Germline V gene lookup returns CDR1 MNHEY and CDR2 SMNVEV (reference sequence). V dropped 1 base and J dropped 2 bases, with 18 bases sitting between them. The CDR3: CASSLWSRGDRGNQPQHF. The CDR3 region has the DNA TGTGCCAGCAGTTTATGGTCGAGGGGGGATCGGGGCAATCAGCCCCAGCATTTT.

The chain links TRBV19 to TRBJ1-6; the match to TRBD1 covers 9 bases. V shed 5 bases, J shed 10 bases, and the junction held 3 bases outside the gene matches. Germline CDR1 is LNHDA and CDR2 is SQIVND (reference sequence). The length of the CDR3 is 13 residues. The CDR3 sequence: CASSGQGKSPLHF. Written as DNA, the CDR3 is TGTGCCAGTAGTGGACAGGGGAAATCACCCCTCCACTTT. Full variable domain (rest looked up from reference TRBV19 and TRBJ1-6): DGGITQSPKYLFRKEGQNVTLSCEQNLNHDAMYWYRQDPGQGLRLIYYSQIVNDFQKGDIAEGYSVSREKKESFPLTVTSAQKNPTAFYLCASSGQGKSPLHFGNGTRLTVT.

V and J are TRBV6-4 and TRBJ1-6; 9 nucleotides line up with TRBD1. The ends lost 5 bases at V and 9 bases at J; junction bases unmatched: 11. Germline CDR1 reads MRHNA; CDR2 reads SNTAGT. This CDR3 region has 16 residues. The CDR3 is CASSLPDRGRSSPLHF. The CDR3 nucleotides are TGTGCCAGCAGTTTACCAGACAGGGGGAGGAGTTCACCCCTCCACTTT.